This T cell receptor beta chain was sequenced for a study of blood T cell repertoires in COVID-19. Generated by immunoSEQ multiplex PCR, the TCRdb table keeps only in-frame clones and is missing some. This table holds 90,000 or so clones, over 70% found once. The count of this clone is one. CDR1 is MNHEY, CDR2 SVGEGT, per germline. CDR3 length equals 15 residues. Trimming at V came to 5 bases and at J to 0 bases, leaving 3 bases not matched to a gene. Sequenced sample: peripheral blood. The chain employs TRBV6-2 or TRBV6-3 and TRBJ2-2, with 7 bases matching TRBD1. The receptor was isolated from a man older than 75 with active or convalescent COVID-19. This chain's CDR3 is CASSRGGANTGELFF. CDR3 in DNA: TGTGCCAGCAGTAGAGGGGGCGCGAACACCGGGGAGCTGTTTTTT.